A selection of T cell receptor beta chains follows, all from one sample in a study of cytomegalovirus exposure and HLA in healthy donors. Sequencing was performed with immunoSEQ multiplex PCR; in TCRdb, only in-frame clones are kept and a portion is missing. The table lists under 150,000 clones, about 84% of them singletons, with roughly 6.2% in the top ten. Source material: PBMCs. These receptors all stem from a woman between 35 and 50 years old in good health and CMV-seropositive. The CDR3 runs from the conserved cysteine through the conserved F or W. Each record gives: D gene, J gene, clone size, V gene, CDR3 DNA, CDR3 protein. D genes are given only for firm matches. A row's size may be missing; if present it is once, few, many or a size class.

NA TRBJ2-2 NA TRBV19 TGTGCCAGTAGTATTTCACTCGATACCGGGGAGCTGTTTTTT CASSISLDTGELFF
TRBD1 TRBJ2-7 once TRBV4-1 TGCGCCAGCAGCCAAGTCTTACAGGGGGACCAATACGAGCAGTACTTC CASSQVLQGDQYEQYF
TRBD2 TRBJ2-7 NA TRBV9 TGTGCCAGCAGCGGTGGCGGGAGTGACGAGCAGTACTTC CASSGGGSDEQYF
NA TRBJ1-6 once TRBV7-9 TGTGCCAGCAGCCCCTCGGGGACACGGAATTCACCCCTCCACTTT CASSPSGTRNSPLHF
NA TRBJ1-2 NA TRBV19 TGTGCCAGTAGTACCTCACAGGGAGATGGCTACACCTTC CASSTSQGDGYTF
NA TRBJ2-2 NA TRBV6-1 TGTGCCACCTCCAGGGAGGAATCCGGGGAGCTGTTTTTT CATSREESGELFF
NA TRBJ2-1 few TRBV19 TGTGCCAGTAGTGCAACAGGGCTAAGCTCCTACAATGAGCAGTTCTTC CASSATGLSSYNEQFF
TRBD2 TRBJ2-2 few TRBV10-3 TGTGCCATCAGTGAGACTAGCGGGTACACCGGGGAGCTGTTTTTT CAISETSGYTGELFF
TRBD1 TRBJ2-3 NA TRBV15 TGTGCCACCAGCAGAAGACAGGGGATCACAGATACGCAGTATTTT CATSRRQGITDTQYF
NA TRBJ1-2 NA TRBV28 TGTGCCAGCAGTTTCCGGGGGCGGGGGAACTATGGCTACACCTTC CASSFRGRGNYGYTF
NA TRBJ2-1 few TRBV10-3 TGTGCCATCAGTGAGTCGATGGCAGGGGAGTACAATGAGCAGTTCTTC CAISESMAGEYNEQFF
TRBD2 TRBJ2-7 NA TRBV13 TGTGCCAGCAGCTTCCGGGCTAGCGGGATTTACGAGCAGTACTTC CASSFRASGIYEQYF
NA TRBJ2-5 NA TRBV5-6 TGTGCCAGCAGCTCCGCGGACCAAGAGACCCAGTACTTC CASSSADQETQYF
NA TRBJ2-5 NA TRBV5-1 TGCGCCAGCACCAAACAAGAGACCCAGTACTTC CASTKQETQYF
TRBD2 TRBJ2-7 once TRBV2 TGTGCCAGCAGTGGGACTAGCGGGAGACCCTTGGCGAGCAGGTACTTC CASSGTSGRPLASRYF
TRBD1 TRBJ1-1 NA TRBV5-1 TGCGCCAGCAGCTCTGGACAGGGGAACACTGAAGCTTTCTTT CASSSGQGNTEAFF
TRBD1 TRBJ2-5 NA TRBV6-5 TGTGCCAGCCTTGGGACAGGGGAAGAGACCCAGTACTTC CASLGTGEETQYF
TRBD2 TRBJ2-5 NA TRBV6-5 TGTGCCAGCAGTTCCCTAGCGGTCCAAGAGACCCAGTACTTC CASSSLAVQETQYF
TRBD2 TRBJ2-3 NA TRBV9 TGTGCCAGCAGCGTAGGATTCGGGGTAGCGGGAGGGTCCACAGATACGCAGTATTTT CASSVGFGVAGGSTDTQYF
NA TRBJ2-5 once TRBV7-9 TGTGCCAGCAGCTTAGGGGCAAACCAAGAGACCCAGTACTTC CASSLGANQETQYF
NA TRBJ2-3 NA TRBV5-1 TGCGCCAGCGGTCTAGACTCGCGTACAGATACGCAGTATTTT CASGLDSRTDTQYF
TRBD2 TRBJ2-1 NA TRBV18 TGTGCCAGCTCACGACGTGCGACTAGCGGAGACTACAATGAGCAGTTCTTC CASSRRATSGDYNEQFF
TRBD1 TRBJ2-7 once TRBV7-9 TGTGCCAGCAGCTTTGGGACAGGGGGCCGGGAGCAGTACTTC CASSFGTGGREQYF
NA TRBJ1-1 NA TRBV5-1 TGCGCCAGCAGCTTGGCCCCCATCTTGACAGGGAACACTGAAGCTTTCTTT CASSLAPILTGNTEAFF
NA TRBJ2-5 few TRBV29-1 TGCAGCGTTGTGAGCGCGGCCCAGTACTTC CSVVSAAQYF
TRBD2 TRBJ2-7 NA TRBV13 TGTGCCAGCAGCTCAACGGGACTAGCGGGAGACGAGCAGTACTTC CASSSTGLAGDEQYF